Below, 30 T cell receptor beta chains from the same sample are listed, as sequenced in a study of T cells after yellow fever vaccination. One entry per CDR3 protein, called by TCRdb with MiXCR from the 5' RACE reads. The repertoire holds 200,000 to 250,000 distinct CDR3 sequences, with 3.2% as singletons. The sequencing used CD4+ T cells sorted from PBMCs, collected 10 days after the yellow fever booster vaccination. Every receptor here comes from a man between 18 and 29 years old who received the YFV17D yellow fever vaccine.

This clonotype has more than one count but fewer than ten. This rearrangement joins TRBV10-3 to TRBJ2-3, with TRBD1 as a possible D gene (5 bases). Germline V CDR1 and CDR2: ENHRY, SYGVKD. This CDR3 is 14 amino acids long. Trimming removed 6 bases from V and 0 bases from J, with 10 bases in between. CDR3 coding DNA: TGTGCCATCAGAGGACAAATTAGCACAGATACGCAGTATTTT. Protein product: CAIRGQISTDTQYF.

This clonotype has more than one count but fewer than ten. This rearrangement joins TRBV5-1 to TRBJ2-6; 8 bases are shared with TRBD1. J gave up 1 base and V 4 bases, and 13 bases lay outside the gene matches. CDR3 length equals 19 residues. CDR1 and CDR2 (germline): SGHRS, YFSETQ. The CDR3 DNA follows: TGCGCCAGCAGCAAAGGACAGGGAGGTCCTTCATCTGGGGCCAACGTCCTGACTTTC. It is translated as CASSKGQGGPSSGANVLTF. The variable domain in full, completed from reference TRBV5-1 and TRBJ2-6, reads KAGVTQTPRYLIKTRGQQVTLSCSPISGHRSVSWYQQTPGQGLQFLFEYFSETQRNKGNFPGRFSGRQFSNSRSEMNVSTLELGDSALYLCASSKGQGGPSSGANVLTFGAGSRLTVL.

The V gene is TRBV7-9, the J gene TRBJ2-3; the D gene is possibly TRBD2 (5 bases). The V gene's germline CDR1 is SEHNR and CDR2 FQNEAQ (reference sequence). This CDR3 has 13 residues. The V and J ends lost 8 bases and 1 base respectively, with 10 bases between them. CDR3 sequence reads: CASGGLRTDTQYF. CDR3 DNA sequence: TGTGCCAGCGGCGGGCTGCGCACAGATACGCAGTATTTT. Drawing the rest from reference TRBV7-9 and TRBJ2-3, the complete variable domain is DTGVSQNPRHKITKRGQNVTFRCDPISEHNRLYWYRQTLGQGPEFLTYFQNEAQLEKSRLLSDRFSAERPKGSFSTLEIQRTEQGDSAMYLCASGGLRTDTQYFGPGTRLTVL.

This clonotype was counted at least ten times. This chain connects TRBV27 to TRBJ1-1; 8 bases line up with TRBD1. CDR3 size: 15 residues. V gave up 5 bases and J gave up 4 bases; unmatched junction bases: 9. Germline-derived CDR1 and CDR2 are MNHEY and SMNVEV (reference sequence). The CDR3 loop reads CASSPEGQGVTEAFF. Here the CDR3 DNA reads TGTGCCAGCAGTCCCGAAGGACAGGGCGTCACTGAAGCTTTCTTT.

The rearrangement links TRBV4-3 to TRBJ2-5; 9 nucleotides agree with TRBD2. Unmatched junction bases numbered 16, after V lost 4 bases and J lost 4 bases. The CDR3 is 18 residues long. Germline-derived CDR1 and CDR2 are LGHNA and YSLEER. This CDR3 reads CASSRERVASGEGETQYF. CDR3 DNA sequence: TGCGCCAGCAGCCGAGAGAGGGTGGCTAGCGGGGAGGGAGAGACCCAGTACTTC.

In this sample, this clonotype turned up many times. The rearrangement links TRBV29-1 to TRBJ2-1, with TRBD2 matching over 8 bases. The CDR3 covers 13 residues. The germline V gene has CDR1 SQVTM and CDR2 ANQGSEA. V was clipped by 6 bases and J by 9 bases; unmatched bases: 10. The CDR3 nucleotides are TGCAGCGTCGGGGGGGGGGTACACGTTGAGCAGTTCTTC. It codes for CSVGGGVHVEQFF.

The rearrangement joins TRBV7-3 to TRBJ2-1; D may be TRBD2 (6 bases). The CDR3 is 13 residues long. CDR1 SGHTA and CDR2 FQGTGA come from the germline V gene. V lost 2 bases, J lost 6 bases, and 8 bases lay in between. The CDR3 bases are TGTGCCAGCAGCTTATGGGAGGCCAATGAGCAGTTCTTC. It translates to CASSLWEANEQFF.

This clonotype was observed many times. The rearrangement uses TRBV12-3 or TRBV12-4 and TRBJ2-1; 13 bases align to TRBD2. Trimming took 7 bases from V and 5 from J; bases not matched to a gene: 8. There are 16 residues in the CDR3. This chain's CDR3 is CASTEGGTSGNNEQFF. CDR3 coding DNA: TGTGCCAGCACCGAAGGGGGGACTAGCGGGAACAATGAGCAGTTCTTC.

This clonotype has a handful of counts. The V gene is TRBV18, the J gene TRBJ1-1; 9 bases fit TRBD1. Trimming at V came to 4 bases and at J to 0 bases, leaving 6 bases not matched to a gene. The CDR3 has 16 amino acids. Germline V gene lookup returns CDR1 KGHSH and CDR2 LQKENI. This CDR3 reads CASSQGTGIMNTEAFF. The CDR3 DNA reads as TGTGCCAGCTCACAGGGGACAGGGATCATGAACACTGAAGCTTTCTTT.

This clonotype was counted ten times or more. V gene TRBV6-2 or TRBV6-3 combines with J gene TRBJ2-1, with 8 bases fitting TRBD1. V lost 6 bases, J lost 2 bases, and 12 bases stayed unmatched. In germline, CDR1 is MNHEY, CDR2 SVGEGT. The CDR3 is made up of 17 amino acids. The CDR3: CASSDRTGLLTYNEQFF. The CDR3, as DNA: TGTGCCAGCAGCGATAGGACAGGGCTGTTGACCTACAATGAGCAGTTCTTC.

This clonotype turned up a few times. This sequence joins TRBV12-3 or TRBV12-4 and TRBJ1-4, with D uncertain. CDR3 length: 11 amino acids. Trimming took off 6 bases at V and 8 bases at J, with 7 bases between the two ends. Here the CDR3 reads CASRSREKLFF. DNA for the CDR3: TGTGCCAGCAGATCCCGGGAAAAACTGTTTTTT.

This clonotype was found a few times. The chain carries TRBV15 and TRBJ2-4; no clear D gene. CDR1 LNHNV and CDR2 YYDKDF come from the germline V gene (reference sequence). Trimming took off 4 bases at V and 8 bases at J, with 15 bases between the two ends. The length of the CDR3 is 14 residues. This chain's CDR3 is CATSKVGGPDIQYF. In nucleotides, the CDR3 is TGTGCCACCAGCAAAGTAGGTGGCCCGGACATTCAGTACTTC.

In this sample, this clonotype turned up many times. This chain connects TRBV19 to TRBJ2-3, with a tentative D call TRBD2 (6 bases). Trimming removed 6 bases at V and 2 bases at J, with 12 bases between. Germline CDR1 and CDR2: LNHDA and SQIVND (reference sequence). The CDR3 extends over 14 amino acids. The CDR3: CASSAGTFTDTQYF. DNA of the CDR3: TGTGCCAGTAGCGCGGGAACGTTCACAGATACGCAGTATTTT.

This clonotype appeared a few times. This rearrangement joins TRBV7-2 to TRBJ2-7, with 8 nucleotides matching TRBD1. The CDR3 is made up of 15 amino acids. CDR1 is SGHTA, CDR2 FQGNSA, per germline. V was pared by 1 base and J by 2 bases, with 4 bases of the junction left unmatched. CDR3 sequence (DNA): TGTGCCAGCAGCTTAGATCTCAGGGGGCCCTACGAGCAGTACTTC. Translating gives CASSLDLRGPYEQYF.

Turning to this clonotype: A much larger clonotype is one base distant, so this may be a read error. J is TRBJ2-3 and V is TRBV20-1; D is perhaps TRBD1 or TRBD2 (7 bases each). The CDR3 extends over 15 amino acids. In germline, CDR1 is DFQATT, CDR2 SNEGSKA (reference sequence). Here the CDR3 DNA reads TGCAGTGCTAGTGCCCGCAGGGGGGGGACAGATACGCAGAATTTT. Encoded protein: CSASARRGGTDTQNF.

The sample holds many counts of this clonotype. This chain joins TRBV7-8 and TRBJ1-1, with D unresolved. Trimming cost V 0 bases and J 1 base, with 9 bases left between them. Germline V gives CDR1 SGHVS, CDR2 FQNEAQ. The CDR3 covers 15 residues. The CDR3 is CASSLARTANTEAFF. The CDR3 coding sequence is TGTGCCAGCAGCTTAGCGCGGACGGCGAACACTGAAGCTTTCTTT.

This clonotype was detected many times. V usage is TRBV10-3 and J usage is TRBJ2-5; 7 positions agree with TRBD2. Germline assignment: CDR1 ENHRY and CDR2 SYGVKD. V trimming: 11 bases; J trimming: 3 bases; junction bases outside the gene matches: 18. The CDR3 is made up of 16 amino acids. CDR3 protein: CASRGGEGGREETQYF. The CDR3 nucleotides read TGTGCCTCACGAGGCGGGGAGGGAGGAAGAGAAGAGACCCAGTACTTC.

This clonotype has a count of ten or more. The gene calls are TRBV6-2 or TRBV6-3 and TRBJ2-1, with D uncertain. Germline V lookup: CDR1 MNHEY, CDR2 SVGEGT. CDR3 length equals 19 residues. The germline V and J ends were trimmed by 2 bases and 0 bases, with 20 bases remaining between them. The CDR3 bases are TGTGCCAGCAGTTACCTACCCGGCGCAGGCCGGAGCTCCTACAATGAGCAGTTCTTC. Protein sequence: CASSYLPGAGRSSYNEQFF.

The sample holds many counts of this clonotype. This CDR3 reads CASKGRWDYRGSGANVLTF. The DNA of the CDR3 is TGTGCCAGCAAAGGAAGATGGGACTATCGGGGCTCTGGGGCCAACGTCCTGACTTTC. The rearrangement uses TRBV13 and TRBJ2-6, with 7 bases lining up with TRBD2. The germline CDR1 and CDR2 sequences are PRHDT and FYEKMQ (reference sequence). This CDR3 has 19 amino acids. With 7 bases clipped from V and 0 bases from J, the junction kept 15 bases outside the gene matches.

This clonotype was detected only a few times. The CDR3 spells CSARDPLNRGGHQPQHF. In DNA form, the CDR3 reads TGCAGTGCTAGAGATCCCCTCAACAGGGGCGGTCATCAGCCCCAGCATTTT. This chain uses TRBV20-1 with TRBJ1-5; the match to TRBD1 covers 7 bases. Germline loops: CDR1 DFQATT, CDR2 SNEGSKA (reference sequence). This CDR3 comprises 17 residues. J lost 5 bases, V lost 0 bases, and 13 bases had no gene match.

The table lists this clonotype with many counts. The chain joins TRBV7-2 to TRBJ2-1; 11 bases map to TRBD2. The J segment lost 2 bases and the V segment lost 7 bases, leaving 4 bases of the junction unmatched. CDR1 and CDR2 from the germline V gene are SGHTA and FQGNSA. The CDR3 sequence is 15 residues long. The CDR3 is CASNQLAGAYNEQFF. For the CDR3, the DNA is TGTGCCAGCAACCAACTAGCGGGGGCCTACAATGAGCAGTTCTTC.

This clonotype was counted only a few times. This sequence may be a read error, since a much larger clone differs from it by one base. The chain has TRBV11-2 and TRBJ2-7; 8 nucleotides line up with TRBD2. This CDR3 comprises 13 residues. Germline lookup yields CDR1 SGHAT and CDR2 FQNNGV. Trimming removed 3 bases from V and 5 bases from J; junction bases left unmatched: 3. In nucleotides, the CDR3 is TGTGCCAGCAGCTTCCAGCGGGGGAACGAGCAGTACTTC. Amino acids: CASSFQRGNEQYF.

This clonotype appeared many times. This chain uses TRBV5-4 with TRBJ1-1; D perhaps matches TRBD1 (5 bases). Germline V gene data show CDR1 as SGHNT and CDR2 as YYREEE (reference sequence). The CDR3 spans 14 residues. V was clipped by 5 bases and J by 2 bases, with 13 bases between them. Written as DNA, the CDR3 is TGTGCCAGCAGACCCGACAGTGACAACACTGAAGCTTTCTTT. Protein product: CASRPDSDNTEAFF.

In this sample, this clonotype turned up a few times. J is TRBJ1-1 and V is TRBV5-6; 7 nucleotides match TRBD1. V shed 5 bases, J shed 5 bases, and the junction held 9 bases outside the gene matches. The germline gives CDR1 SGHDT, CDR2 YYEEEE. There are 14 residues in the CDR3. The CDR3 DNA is TGTGCCAGCAGACGCCGGGACAGTAATACTGAAGCTTTCTTT. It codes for CASRRRDSNTEAFF. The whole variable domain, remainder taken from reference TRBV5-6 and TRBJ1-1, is DAGVTQSPTHLIKTRGQQVTLRCSPKSGHDTVSWYQQALGQGPQFIFQYYEEEERQRGNFPDRFSGHQFPNYSSELNVNALLLGDSALYLCASRRRDSNTEAFFGQGTRLTVV.

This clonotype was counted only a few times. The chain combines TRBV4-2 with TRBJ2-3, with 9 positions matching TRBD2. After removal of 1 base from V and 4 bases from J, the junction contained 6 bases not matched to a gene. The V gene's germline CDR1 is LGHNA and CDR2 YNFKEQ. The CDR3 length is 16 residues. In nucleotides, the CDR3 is TGTGCCAGCAGCCAAGGAAGTAGCGGGGGATCAGATACGCAGTATTTT. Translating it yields CASSQGSSGGSDTQYF.

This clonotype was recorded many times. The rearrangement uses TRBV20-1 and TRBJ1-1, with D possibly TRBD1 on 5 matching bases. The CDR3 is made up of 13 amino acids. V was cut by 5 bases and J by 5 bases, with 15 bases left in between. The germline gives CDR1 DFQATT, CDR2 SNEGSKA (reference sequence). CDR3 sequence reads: CSAARDGATEAFF. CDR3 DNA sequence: TGCAGTGCTGCCAGGGACGGGGCGACTGAAGCTTTCTTT.

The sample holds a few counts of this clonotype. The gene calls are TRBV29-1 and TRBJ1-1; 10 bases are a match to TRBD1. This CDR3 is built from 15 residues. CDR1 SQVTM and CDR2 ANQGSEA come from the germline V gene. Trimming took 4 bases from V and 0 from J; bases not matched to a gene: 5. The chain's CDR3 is CSVVGDRGMNTEAFF. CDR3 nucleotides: TGCAGCGTTGTCGGGGACAGGGGTATGAACACTGAAGCTTTCTTT.

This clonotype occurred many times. CDR3 DNA sequence: TGTGCCAGCAGCCGGCAAAGGGTTCAGCCCCAGCATTTT. Amino acids: CASSRQRVQPQHF. The chain recombines TRBV7-2 with TRBJ1-5, with D unresolved. The V gene lost 5 bases and the J gene lost 6 bases, with 11 bases spanning the gap. The germline V gene has CDR1 SGHTA and CDR2 FQGNSA. CDR3 length: 13 residues.

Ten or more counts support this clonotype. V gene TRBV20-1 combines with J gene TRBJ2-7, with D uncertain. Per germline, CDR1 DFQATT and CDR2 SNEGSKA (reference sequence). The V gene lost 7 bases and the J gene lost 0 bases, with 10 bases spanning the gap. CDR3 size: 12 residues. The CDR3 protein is CSGLGSSYEQYF. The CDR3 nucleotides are TGCAGTGGCCTCGGAAGCTCCTACGAGCAGTACTTC.

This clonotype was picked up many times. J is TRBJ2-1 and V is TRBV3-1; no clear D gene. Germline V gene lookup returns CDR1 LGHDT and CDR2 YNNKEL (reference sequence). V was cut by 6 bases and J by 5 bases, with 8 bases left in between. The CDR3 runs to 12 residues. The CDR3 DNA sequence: TGTGCCAGCAGTCAGCTCAACAATGAGCAGTTCTTC. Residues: CASSQLNNEQFF.